The 32 T cell receptor beta chains below were found in one sample sequenced in a study of T cell responses to AZD1222 COVID-19 vaccine. Only in-frame clones appear in the TCRdb table, and some are missing; sequencing was by immunoSEQ multiplex PCR. The sample consists of approximately 27,000 clones, roughly 89% of them appearing once. The sample in question was peripheral blood, obtained on day 0 of AZD1222 vaccination. Receptors originate from an adult in good health.

The chain carries TRBV5-1 and TRBJ1-1, with 7 bases identical to TRBD1. Germline CDR1 is SGHRS and CDR2 is YFSETQ. The CDR3 length is 16 residues. V trimming: 5 bases; J trimming: 2 bases; junction bases outside the gene matches: 12. The chain's CDR3 is CASRSTGARENTEAFF. In nucleotides, the CDR3 is TGCGCCAGCAGGAGTACAGGGGCCCGGGAAAACACTGAAGCTTTCTTT. Together with reference TRBV5-1 and TRBJ1-1, the CDR3 gives the full variable domain: KAGVTQTPRYLIKTRGQQVTLSCSPISGHRSVSWYQQTPGQGLQFLFEYFSETQRNKGNFPGRFSGRQFSNSRSEMNVSTLELGDSALYLCASRSTGARENTEAFFGQGTRLTVV.

The chain links TRBV30 to TRBJ1-5; 10 nucleotides agree with TRBD1. J lost 6 bases, V lost 2 bases, and 10 bases had no gene match. Germline V CDR1 and CDR2: GTSNPN, SVGIG (reference sequence). The length of the CDR3 is 16 residues. DNA of the CDR3: TGTGCCTGGAGTCCCCCGGGGACAGGGGAGGTTCAGCCCCAGCATTTT. It is translated as CAWSPPGTGEVQPQHF.

The chain has TRBV5-4 and TRBJ2-1; D is unclear. This CDR3 is 12 amino acids long. Trimming removed 0 bases at V and 4 bases at J, with 2 bases between. From germline, CDR1 is SGHNT and CDR2 YYREEE (reference sequence). The CDR3 bases are TGTGCCAGCAGCTTGGATTACAATGAGCAGTTCTTC. This encodes CASSLDYNEQFF. Together with reference TRBV5-4 and TRBJ2-1, the CDR3 gives the full variable domain: ETGVTQSPTHLIKTRGQQVTLRCSSQSGHNTVSWYQQALGQGPQFIFQYYREEENGRGNFPPRFSGLQFPNYSSELNVNALELDDSALYLCASSLDYNEQFFGPGTRLTVL.

V gene TRBV24-1 combines with J gene TRBJ1-4; no reliable D call. Looked up from germline, CDR1 is KGHDR and CDR2 is SFDVKD. V lost 12 bases, J lost 8 bases, and 15 bases lay in between. The CDR3 has 12 amino acids. Written as DNA, the CDR3 is TGTGCCCACGGGGAGGCGGGAGAAAAACTGTTTTTT. Translated, it gives CAHGEAGEKLFF.

The chain is built from TRBV7-3 and TRBJ2-3; no clear D gene. The CDR3 loop spans 13 amino acids. Trimming took off 4 bases at V and 5 bases at J, with 10 bases between the two ends. From germline, CDR1 is SGHTA and CDR2 FQGTGA. CDR3 protein: CASSSLVGDTQYF. The CDR3 nucleotides read TGTGCCAGCAGCTCCCTTGTTGGAGATACGCAGTATTTT.

The rearrangement links TRBV6-2 or TRBV6-3 to TRBJ1-3; no definite D call. Trimming stripped 0 bases from V and 1 base from J, with 13 bases between. This CDR3 is built from 17 residues. Germline assignment: CDR1 MNHEY and CDR2 SVGEGT. The CDR3 nucleotides are TGTGCCAGCAGTTACTCGGCTGCCATCCCGTCTGGAAACACCATATATTTT. Amino acids: CASSYSAAIPSGNTIYF.

The chain carries TRBV7-6 and TRBJ2-3, with 10 bases identical to TRBD2. The germline V gene has CDR1 SGHVS and CDR2 FNYEAQ. This CDR3 is 16 amino acids long. V dropped 5 bases and J dropped 0; count of bases not matched to a gene: 5. The CDR3 here is CASSHGTSDSTDTQYF. The DNA of the CDR3 is TGTGCCAGCAGCCACGGGACTAGCGATAGCACAGATACGCAGTATTTT.

This chain uses TRBV11-2 with TRBJ2-7; 9 bases line up with TRBD1. The V segment lost 5 bases and the J segment 7 bases; nucleotides outside the gene matches: 12. Germline CDR1 reads SGHAT; CDR2 reads FQNNGV. The CDR3 runs to 15 residues. CDR3 sequence (DNA): TGTGCCAGCAGCCGACTACAGGGGGCGGGACCGGAGCAGTACTTC. Translating it yields CASSRLQGAGPEQYF. Variable domain in full (rest from reference TRBV11-2 and TRBJ2-7): EAGVAQSPRYKIIEKRQSVAFWCNPISGHATLYWYQQILGQGPKLLIQFQNNGVVDDSQLPKDRFSAERLKGVDSTLKIQPAKLEDSAVYLCASSRLQGAGPEQYFGPGTRLTVT.

The chain's CDR3 is CASSSQGWNYGYTF. The DNA of the CDR3 is TGTGCCAGCAGCTCACAGGGTTGGAACTATGGCTACACCTTC. V is TRBV11-2 and J is TRBJ1-2; D may be TRBD1 (6 bases). CDR3 length: 14 residues. Trimming shortened V by 4 bases and J by 2 bases, and 11 bases separated the two germline ends. The germline V gene has CDR1 SGHAT and CDR2 FQNNGV.

The V call is TRBV5-5, the J call TRBJ1-6; D not resolved. Trimming left V 0 bases short and J 10 bases short, with 11 bases between. CDR1 is SGHKS and CDR2 is YYEKEE in the germline V gene (reference sequence). The CDR3 is 14 amino acids. The CDR3 spells CASSLAEGRSPLHF. Here the CDR3 DNA reads TGTGCCAGCAGCTTGGCGGAGGGTCGGTCACCCCTCCACTTT.

The chain carries TRBV6-5 and TRBJ1-2; tentative D call: TRBD1 (6 bases). The CDR3 has 12 residues. The germline V and J ends were trimmed by 4 bases and 8 bases, with 11 bases remaining between them. The germline gives CDR1 MNHEY, CDR2 SVGAGI. CDR3 sequence reads: CASSFNREGYTF. CDR3 nucleotides: TGTGCCAGCAGTTTTAACAGGGAGGGCTACACCTTC.

This chain connects TRBV18 to TRBJ2-1; maybe TRBD1 (6 bases). V gave up 5 bases and J gave up 4 bases, with 9 bases separating them. This CDR3 contains 13 residues. Per the germline V gene, CDR1 is KGHSH and CDR2 is LQKENI. For the CDR3, the DNA is TGTGCCAGCTCAAAAGGACAGTACAATGAGCAGTTCTTC. As protein: CASSKGQYNEQFF. Full variable domain (rest looked up from reference TRBV18 and TRBJ2-1): NAGVMQNPRHLVRRRGQEARLRCSPMKGHSHVYWYRQLPEEGLKFMVYLQKENIIDESGMPKERFSAEFPKEGPSILRIQQVVRGDSAAYFCASSKGQYNEQFFGPGTRLTVL.

The V gene is TRBV18, the J gene TRBJ1-5, with D maybe TRBD1 (5 bases). The CDR3 totals 15 residues. Trimming cost V 4 bases and J 6 bases, with 16 bases left between them. Germline lookup yields CDR1 KGHSH and CDR2 LQKENI. Written as DNA, the CDR3 is TGTGCCAGCTCACAGATCGGGGGGGAGACTCAGCCCCAGCATTTT. It codes for CASSQIGGETQPQHF. Full variable domain (missing parts from reference TRBV18 and TRBJ1-5): NAGVMQNPRHLVRRRGQEARLRCSPMKGHSHVYWYRQLPEEGLKFMVYLQKENIIDESGMPKERFSAEFPKEGPSILRIQQVVRGDSAAYFCASSQIGGETQPQHFGDGTRLSIL.

The V gene is TRBV28, the J gene TRBJ2-1; D gene unclear. Trimming took 5 bases from V and 9 from J, leaving 8 bases between them. Germline V gives CDR1 MDHEN, CDR2 SYDVKM. The CDR3 is 11 amino acids. The CDR3 protein is CASSTLSEQFF. CDR3 in DNA: TGTGCCAGCAGTACTCTCTCTGAGCAGTTCTTC.

This rearrangement joins TRBV5-1 to TRBJ2-7; 11 bases are a match to TRBD2. The trim removed 3 bases at V and 6 bases at J, leaving 8 bases unmatched. In germline, CDR1 is SGHRS, CDR2 YFSETQ. The CDR3 consists of 15 residues. The CDR3 nucleotides read TGCGCCAGCAGCTCCTTGACTAGCGGGAAGGGCGAGCAGTACTTC. Translated, it gives CASSSLTSGKGEQYF.

The chain couples TRBV28 to TRBJ2-1, with a possible D match to TRBD1 (5 bases). CDR1 and CDR2 (germline): MDHEN, SYDVKM. Trimming took 6 bases from V and 16 from J, leaving 19 bases between them. The length of the CDR3 is 12 residues. The CDR3 bases are TGTGCCAGCAGGCTTCAGGGAACTGGTCTATTCTTC. Amino acids: CASRLQGTGLFF.

The chain carries TRBV11-2 and TRBJ2-7; the D is unclear. V dropped 5 bases and J dropped 6 bases, with 14 bases sitting between them. The CDR3 extends over 13 amino acids. Germline CDR1 SGHAT, CDR2 FQNNGV. CDR3: CASSPMVLGEQYF. CDR3 sequence (DNA): TGTGCCAGCAGCCCAATGGTGTTGGGCGAGCAGTACTTC.

The chain couples TRBV2 to TRBJ2-1; D may correspond to TRBD1 or TRBD2 (5 bases each). Germline V gives CDR1 SNHLY, CDR2 FYNNEI. Between the trimmed V and J ends, which lost 4 bases and 3 bases, there was a span of 16 bases. CDR3 size: 16 residues. In DNA, the CDR3 is TGTGCCAGCAGTGGGGAACCGGGACCCTTCTACAATGAGCAGTTCTTC. The encoded protein is CASSGEPGPFYNEQFF.

The rearrangement links TRBV4-1 to TRBJ2-3; tentative D call: TRBD2 (5 bases). The CDR3 contains 15 residues. Germline V gene lookup returns CDR1 MGHRA and CDR2 YSYEKL. V was shortened by 5 bases and J by 0 bases, with 12 bases between the two germline ends. In DNA form, the CDR3 reads TGCGCCAGCAGCGCGAGGGAAGGTAGCACAGATACGCAGTATTTT. The encoded protein is CASSAREGSTDTQYF.

The chain couples TRBV19 to TRBJ2-3, with TRBD2 matching 7 bases. With V trimmed by 4 bases and J by 0 bases, 4 bases remained unmatched. CDR1 is LNHDA and CDR2 is SQIVND in the germline V gene (reference sequence). The CDR3 runs 15 residues. The CDR3 sequence: CASSKASGSTDTQYF. The DNA of the CDR3 is TGTGCCAGTAGTAAGGCTAGCGGTAGCACAGATACGCAGTATTTT. The full variable domain, its missing parts supplied by reference TRBV19 and TRBJ2-3, is DGGITQSPKYLFRKEGQNVTLSCEQNLNHDAMYWYRQDPGQGLRLIYYSQIVNDFQKGDIAEGYSVSREKKESFPLTVTSAQKNPTAFYLCASSKASGSTDTQYFGPGTRLTVL.

The chain joins TRBV18 to TRBJ2-4; D uncertain. This CDR3 is built from 11 residues. V lost 5 bases and J 7 bases, leaving 6 bases between the germline ends. Germline V CDR1 and CDR2: KGHSH, LQKENI. In DNA form, the CDR3 reads TGTGCCAGCTCAACCCAGAACATTCAGTACTTC. Its translation is CASSTQNIQYF.

This chain connects TRBV6-5 to TRBJ2-1; D possibly corresponds to TRBD1 (6 bases). Trimming cost V 6 bases and J 8 bases, with 8 bases left between them. CDR1 MNHEY and CDR2 SVGAGI come from the germline V gene. The CDR3 is 11 amino acids. CDR3 amino acids: CASSRGYEQFF. The DNA of the CDR3 is TGTGCCAGCAGCAGGGGCTATGAGCAGTTCTTC.

The chain couples TRBV28 to TRBJ1-5; tentative D call: TRBD1 (5 bases). This CDR3 region has 16 residues. Trimming cost V 2 bases and J 3 bases, with 14 bases left between them. Per the germline V gene, CDR1 is MDHEN and CDR2 is SYDVKM. The CDR3, as DNA: TGTGCCAGCAGTTTACATGGGGGTTCGAACAATCAGCCCCAGCATTTT. This translates into CASSLHGGSNNQPQHF. The full variable domain, its missing parts supplied by reference TRBV28 and TRBJ1-5, is DVKVTQSSRYLVKRTGEKVFLECVQDMDHENMFWYRQDPGLGLRLIYFSYDVKMKEKGDIPEGYSVSREKKERFSLILESASTNQTSMYLCASSLHGGSNNQPQHFGDGTRLSIL.

Concerning this clone: At one of its ends the junction is not consistent with the germline gene, which may arise from a read error. This sequence joins TRBV20-1 and TRBJ1-5; D call uncertain. Germline CDR1 DFQATT, CDR2 SNEGSKA (reference sequence). This CDR3 spans 10 amino acids. The CDR3 DNA is TGCAGTGCCAGAGGGCCGCCCCAGCATTTT. Protein product: CSARGPPQHF.

CDR3 amino acids: CASSLDPAVQETQYF. The CDR3 nucleotides are TGTGCCAGCAGCTTAGACCCAGCAGTGCAAGAGACCCAGTACTTC. V and J are TRBV11-2 and TRBJ2-5, with D uncertain. With 0 bases removed from V and 2 bases from J, the gap between germline ends came to 10 bases. The CDR3 sequence is 15 residues long. Germline V gene data show CDR1 as SGHAT and CDR2 as FQNNGV.

This sequence joins TRBV18 and TRBJ1-2, with D tentatively TRBD1 (5 bases). The germline V gene encodes CDR1 KGHSH and CDR2 LQKENI. The CDR3 sequence is 14 residues long. V was trimmed by 6 bases and J by 4 bases, leaving 15 bases between them. The chain's CDR3 is CASSATRDSYGYTF. CDR3 in DNA: TGTGCCAGCTCCGCAACCAGGGACTCCTATGGCTACACCTTC.

This clone has a single count. Here the CDR3 reads CASRPLAGNEQYF. For the CDR3, the DNA is TGTGCCAGCAGACCGCTAGCGGGGAACGAGCAGTACTTC. The chain is built from TRBV12-3 or TRBV12-4 and TRBJ2-7; 9 nucleotides match TRBD2. The CDR3 has 13 amino acids. J lost 5 bases, V lost 6 bases, and 5 bases had no gene match.

The genes are TRBV21-1 and TRBJ1-5. TRBV21-1 is a pseudogene segment. CDR3 length: 19 amino acids. The CDR3 coding sequence is TGTGCCAGCAGGGAATCTGGGGACGGGGAAGGAGGGACGCATCAGCCCCAGCATTTT. It translates to CASRESGDGEGGTHQPQHF.

The rearrangement joins TRBV2 to TRBJ2-2, with 12 bases fitting TRBD2. The ends lost 5 bases at V and 7 bases at J; junction bases unmatched: 8. The CDR3 contains 16 residues. Germline values: CDR1 SNHLY, CDR2 FYNNEI. The CDR3 DNA reads as TGTGCCAGCAGTACTTCTAGCGGGAGGGTTGTCGGGGAGCTGTTTTTT. It is translated as CASSTSSGRVVGELFF.

This clone was observed a single time. V and J are TRBV12-3 or TRBV12-4 and TRBJ2-7, with D uncertain. V gave up 7 bases and J gave up 3 bases, with 10 bases separating them. The CDR3 totals 12 residues. The CDR3 bases are TGTGCCAGCAAGGGCAGGAGCTACGAGCAGTACTTC. It is translated as CASKGRSYEQYF.

This chain joins TRBV11-2 and TRBJ2-3; 12 bases match TRBD2. The V gene end was trimmed by 0 bases and the J gene end by 7 bases; junction bases not matched to a gene: 2. CDR3 length: 15 amino acids. CDR1 and CDR2 (germline): SGHAT, FQNNGV. The CDR3 sequence is CASSLDGTSGYTQYF. For the CDR3, the DNA is TGTGCCAGCAGCTTAGATGGGACTAGCGGGTATACGCAGTATTTT.

The chain couples TRBV9 to TRBJ2-1, with TRBD2 matching 11 bases. Trimming cost V 4 bases and J 15 bases; bases outside gene matches: 9. Germline V gene sequence: CDR1 SGDLS, CDR2 YYNGEE. CDR3 length: 13 amino acids. The CDR3 is CASSPDSGRALFF. The CDR3 coding sequence is TGTGCCAGCAGCCCAGATAGCGGGAGGGCCTTGTTCTTC.